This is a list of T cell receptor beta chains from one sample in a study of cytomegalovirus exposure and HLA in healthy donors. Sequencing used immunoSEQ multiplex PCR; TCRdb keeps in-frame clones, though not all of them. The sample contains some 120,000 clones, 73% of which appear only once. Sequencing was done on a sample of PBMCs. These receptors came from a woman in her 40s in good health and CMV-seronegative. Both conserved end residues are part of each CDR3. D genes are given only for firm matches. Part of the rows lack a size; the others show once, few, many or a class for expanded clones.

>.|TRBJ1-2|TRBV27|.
TGTGCCAGCAGTTTATGGCAGGGCGGTGGCTACACCTTC
CASSLWQGGGYTF
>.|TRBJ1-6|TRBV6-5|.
TGTGCCAGCAGTTACCAGGCGGGTAGTGTGGGCTCACCCCTCCACTTT
CASSYQAGSVGSPLHF
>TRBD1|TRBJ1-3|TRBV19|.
TGTGCCAGTAGGGATCCGGGACAGGGGATCGGAAACACCATATATTTT
CASRDPGQGIGNTIYF
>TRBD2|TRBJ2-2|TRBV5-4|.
TGTGCCAGCAGCCGTCTATTGAGGACTAGCGGGAGGGGGGTGATCGGGGAGCTGTTTTTT
CASSRLLRTSGRGVIGELFF
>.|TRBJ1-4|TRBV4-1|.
TGCGCCAGCAGCCAAGGGGGCCCAGGGGAGAAAGGAGGACTGTTTTTT
CASSQGGPGEKGGLFF
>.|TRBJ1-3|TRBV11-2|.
TGTGCCAGCAGCTTTCAGGGGAGAGGTGGAAACACCATATATTTT
CASSFQGRGGNTIYF
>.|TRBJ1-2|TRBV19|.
TGTGCCAGTAGTATGACCGTGACAAGAGCTAACTATGGCTACACCTTC
CASSMTVTRANYGYTF
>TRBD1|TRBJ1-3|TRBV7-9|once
TGTGCCAGCAGCTTAATGGGACAGGGCTCTGGAAACACCATATATTTT
CASSLMGQGSGNTIYF
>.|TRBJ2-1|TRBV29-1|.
TGCAGCGTTGATTCAGGGTTAAGCTCCTACAATGAGCAGTTCTTC
CSVDSGLSSYNEQFF
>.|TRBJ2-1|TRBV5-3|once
TGTGCCAGAAGCTTTTTAGGAGGGGGCGTAGGACCACTCGACAATGAGCAGTTCTTC
CARSFLGGGVGPLDNEQFF
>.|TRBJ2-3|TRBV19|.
TGTGCCAGTAGTATAACCCCGACAGTCCCAGATACGCAGTATTTT
CASSITPTVPDTQYF
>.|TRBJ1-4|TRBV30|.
TGTGCCTGGAGTGCTGAGGTGTCTAATGAAAAACTGTTTTTT
CAWSAEVSNEKLFF
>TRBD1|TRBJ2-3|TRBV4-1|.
TGCGCCAGCAGCCAAGTCGGGACAGGGCCGCAGTATTTT
CASSQVGTGPQYF
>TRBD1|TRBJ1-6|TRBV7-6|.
TGTGCCAGCAGCTTAGGCGCGGGACAGGGTAAAACGAAATCACCCCTCCACTTT
CASSLGAGQGKTKSPLHF
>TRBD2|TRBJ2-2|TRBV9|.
TGTGCCAGCAGAAGTCTCACCCCCTTCAGGCTAGCGGGAGATTGGTACACCGGGGAGCTGTTTTTT
CASRSLTPFRLAGDWYTGELFF
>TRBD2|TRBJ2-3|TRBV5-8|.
TGTGCCAGCAGCTTGAGCGGGAAAACAGATACGCAGTATTTT
CASSLSGKTDTQYF
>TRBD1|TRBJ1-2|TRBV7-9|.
TGTGCCAGCAGCTTCGACAGGGTCTATGGCTACACCTTC
CASSFDRVYGYTF
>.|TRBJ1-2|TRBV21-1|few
TGTGCCAGCAGCAAAGGGCAAATCCGGGGCTATGGCTACACCTTC
CASSKGQIRGYGYTF
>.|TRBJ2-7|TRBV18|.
TGTGCCAGCTCACCACGCGAGGGGGAGACCTACGAGCAGTACTTC
CASSPREGETYEQYF
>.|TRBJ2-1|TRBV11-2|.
TGTGCCAGCAGCCCACCTGGACTGCAAAATGAGCAGTTCTTC
CASSPPGLQNEQFF
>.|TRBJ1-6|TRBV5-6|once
TGTGCCAGCAGGTCCGGGACACTAAATTCACCCCTCCACTTT
CASRSGTLNSPLHF
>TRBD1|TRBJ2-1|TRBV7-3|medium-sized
TGTGCCAGCAGCTCACCGGGACAGGGGTACTATGAGCAGTTCTTC
CASSSPGQGYYEQFF
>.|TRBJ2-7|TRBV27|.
TGTGCCAGCAGTTTTATATGGGGCAGCGACGAGCAGTACTTC
CASSFIWGSDEQYF
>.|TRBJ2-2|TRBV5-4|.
TGTGCCAGCAGCCGCGGGGAGACCGGGGAGCTGTTTTTT
CASSRGETGELFF
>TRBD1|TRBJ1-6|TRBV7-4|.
TGTGCCAGCAGCCCACGGACAGGGGGCGCTTCGAATTCACCCCTCCACTTT
CASSPRTGGASNSPLHF
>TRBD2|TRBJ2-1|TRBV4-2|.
TGTGCCAGCAGCCAGCAGACTAGCGGTAATCACAATGAGCAGTTCTTC
CASSQQTSGNHNEQFF
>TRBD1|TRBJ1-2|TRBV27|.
TGTGCCAGCAGTTTAGGAACAGGGGGCGGAAGGACGAAAGGCTACACCTTC
CASSLGTGGGRTKGYTF
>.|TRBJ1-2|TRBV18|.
TGTGCCAGCTCACCAGGGCCGGATTATGGCTACACCTTC
CASSPGPDYGYTF
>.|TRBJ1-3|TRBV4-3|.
TGCGCCAGCACCCCGTCGGACACTGGAAACACCATATATTTT
CASTPSDTGNTIYF
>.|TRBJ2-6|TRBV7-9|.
TGTGCCAGCAGCCTAGTCCCTGCTGGGGCCAACGTCCTGACTTTC
CASSLVPAGANVLTF
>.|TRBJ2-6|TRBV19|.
TGTGCCAGTATTGCGACATACGGGGCCAACGTCCTGACTTTC
CASIATYGANVLTF
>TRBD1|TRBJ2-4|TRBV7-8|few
TGTGCCAGCAGCTTAGATCGGGACAGGGGACAGTACTTC
CASSLDRDRGQYF
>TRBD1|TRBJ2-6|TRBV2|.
TGTGCCAGCAGTGACGTACAGGGGTGGGCCAACGTCCTGACTTTC
CASSDVQGWANVLTF
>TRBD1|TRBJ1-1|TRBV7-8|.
TGTGCCAGCAGCGGTAGGGACAGTCATCGCACTGAAGCTTTCTTT
CASSGRDSHRTEAFF
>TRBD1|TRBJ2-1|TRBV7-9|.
TGTGCCAGCAGCTGGGGACAGGACAGGCAGTTCTTC
CASSWGQDRQFF
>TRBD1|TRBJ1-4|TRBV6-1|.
TGTGCCAGCAGAAAGGGACAGGGGGCCGAAAAACTGTTTTTT
CASRKGQGAEKLFF
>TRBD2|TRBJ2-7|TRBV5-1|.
TGCGCCAGCAGCCGTATTCCTAGCGGGGAAGAGTACGAGCAGTACTTC
CASSRIPSGEEYEQYF
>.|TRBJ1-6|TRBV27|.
TGTGCCAGCAGTTCATCCAGCGGGGGTTCACCCCTCCACTTT
CASSSSSGGSPLHF
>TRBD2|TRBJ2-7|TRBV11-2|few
TGTGCCAGCAGCTCCCTGACTAGCGGGAGATACGAGCAGTACTTC
CASSSLTSGRYEQYF
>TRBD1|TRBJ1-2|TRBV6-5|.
TGTGCCAGCAGTTACGCGGCAACAGGGGGTGGCTATGGCTACACCTTC
CASSYAATGGGYGYTF
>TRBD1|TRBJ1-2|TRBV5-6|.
TGTGCCAGCAGCTTGTATTCGACAGGGGCCGTCTATGGCTACACCTTC
CASSLYSTGAVYGYTF